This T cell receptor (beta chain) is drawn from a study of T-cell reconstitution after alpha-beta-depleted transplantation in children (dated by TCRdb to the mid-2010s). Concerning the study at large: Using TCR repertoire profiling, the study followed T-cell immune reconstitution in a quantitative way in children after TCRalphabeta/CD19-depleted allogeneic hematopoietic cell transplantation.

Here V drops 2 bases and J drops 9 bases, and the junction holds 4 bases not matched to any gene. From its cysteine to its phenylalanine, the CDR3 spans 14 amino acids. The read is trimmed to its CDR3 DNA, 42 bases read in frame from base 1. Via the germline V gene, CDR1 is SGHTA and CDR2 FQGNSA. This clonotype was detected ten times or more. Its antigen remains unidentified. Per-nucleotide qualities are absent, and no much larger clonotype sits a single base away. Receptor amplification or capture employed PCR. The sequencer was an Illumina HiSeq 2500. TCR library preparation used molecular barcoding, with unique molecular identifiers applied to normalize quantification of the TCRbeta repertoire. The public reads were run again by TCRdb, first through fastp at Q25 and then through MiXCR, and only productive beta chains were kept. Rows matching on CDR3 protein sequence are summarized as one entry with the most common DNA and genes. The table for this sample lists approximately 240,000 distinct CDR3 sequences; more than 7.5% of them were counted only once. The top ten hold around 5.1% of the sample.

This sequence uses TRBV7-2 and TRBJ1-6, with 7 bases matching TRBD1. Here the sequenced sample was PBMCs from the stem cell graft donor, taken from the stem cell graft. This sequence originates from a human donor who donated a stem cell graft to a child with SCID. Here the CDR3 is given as CASSLRAGGSPLHF. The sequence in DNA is TGTGCCAGCAGCTTAAGGGCAGGGGGTTCACCCCTCCACTTT. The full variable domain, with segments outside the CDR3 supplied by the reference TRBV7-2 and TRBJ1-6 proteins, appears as GAGVSQSPSNKVTEKGKDVELRCDPISGHTALYWYRQSLGQGLEFLIYFQGNSAPDKSGLPSDRFSAERTGGSVSTLTIQRTQQEDSAVYLCASSLRAGGSPLHFGNGTRLTVT.